The clone carrying this T cell receptor beta chain showed up just once. What it recognizes is unknown. The sample holds other DNA sequences that translate to the same CDR3. Each donor was a Caucasian adult residing in Nashville, Tennessee. This sample is drawn from a study of shared clonotypes between healthy human individuals. Findings of the study overall: For naive CD4 cells, 4% to 6% of clonotypes were shared across a handful of donors. Generation of non-shared clonotypes was less probable than generation of clonotypes shared by all four donors.

The CDR3 extends over 14 amino acids. Trimming pared 4 bases from V and 2 bases from J, leaving 13 bases between. Looked up from germline, CDR1 is SGHRS and CDR2 is YFSETQ. Here immunoSEQ multiplex PCR was the method, and the copy in TCRdb shows in-frame clones only, minus some. The sample contains 2 million to 2.5 million clones, 90% to 95% of which appear only once. This receptor was taken from a man younger than 30 in good health. This chain uses TRBV5-1 with TRBJ2-7; a possible D gene is TRBD1 (6 bases). Sequenced sample: naive CD4+ T cells sorted from blood. Noted subset: CD45RA+ positively selected. In DNA form, the CDR3 reads TGCGCCAGCAGCACACCGGGACAAACCTACGAGCAGTACTTC. It translates to CASSTPGQTYEQYF.